The 6 T cell receptor beta chains in this list originate from one sample, sequenced in a study of CD8 T cells in Susac syndrome. The authors reverse transcribed about 0.5 to 1 ug RNA with random hexamers. TCRdb itself ran the immunoSEQ multiplex PCR reads through MiXCR, one entry per CDR3 protein. The sample holds some 140,000 distinct CDR3 sequences, over 80% seen once. The sequencing input was CD8+ T cells from PBMCs. The receptor source for this set is a human donor with multiple sclerosis.

The genes are TRBV4-1 and TRBJ2-1; D remains unclear. This CDR3 spans 14 amino acids. The germline V gene has CDR1 MGHRA and CDR2 YSYEKL. V was cut by 3 bases and J by 0 bases, with 6 bases left in between. The CDR3 is CASSQRISYNEQFF. DNA of the CDR3: TGCGCCAGCAGCCAGAGAATCTCCTACAATGAGCAGTTCTTC.

The V and J genes are TRBV15 and TRBJ1-1; 9 positions agree with TRBD1. This CDR3 region has 14 residues. The V gene end was trimmed by 4 bases and the J gene end by 6 bases; junction bases not matched to a gene: 6. The V gene's germline CDR1 is LNHNV and CDR2 YYDKDF (reference sequence). The DNA of the CDR3 is TGTGCCACCAGCATTAACAGGGGGCAACCTGAAGCTTTCTTT. Protein: CATSINRGQPEAFF.

Here the CDR3 reads CAWKTSGESDTQYF. The DNA of the CDR3 is TGTGCCTGGAAGACTAGCGGGGAGTCAGATACGCAGTATTTT. This chain uses TRBV30 with TRBJ2-3; 11 bases are a match to TRBD2. The CDR3 covers 14 residues. CDR1 is GTSNPN and CDR2 is SVGIG in the germline V gene (reference sequence). Trimming took 4 bases from V and 4 from J; bases not matched to a gene: 4.

CDR3 DNA sequence: TGTGCCAGCAGTGTCCCCCGGGGGCGCACAGATACGCAGTATTTT. It is translated as CASSVPRGRTDTQYF. The rearrangement joins TRBV6-1 to TRBJ2-3; D is tentatively TRBD1 or TRBD2 (6 bases each). V was shortened by 4 bases and J by 1 base, with 12 bases between the two germline ends. CDR1 is MNHNS and CDR2 is SASEGT in the germline V gene. The CDR3 length is 15 residues.

V and J are TRBV27 and TRBJ2-1; D is possibly TRBD1 (6 bases). V was cut by 8 bases and J by 4 bases, with 6 bases left in between. CDR1 is MNHEY and CDR2 is SMNVEV in the germline V gene (reference sequence). The CDR3 length is 11 residues. The CDR3 coding sequence is TGTGCCAGCGGACAGTACAATGAGCAGTTCTTC. It yields the protein CASGQYNEQFF.

This chain links TRBV5-5 with TRBJ2-1; tentative D call: TRBD2 (6 bases). V dropped 2 bases and J dropped 5 bases, with 8 bases sitting between them. This CDR3 has 13 amino acids. CDR1 is SGHKS and CDR2 is YYEKEE in the germline V gene (reference sequence). The CDR3 reads CASSLRGNNEQFF. The CDR3 nucleotides read TGTGCCAGCAGCTTACGGGGGAACAATGAGCAGTTCTTC.